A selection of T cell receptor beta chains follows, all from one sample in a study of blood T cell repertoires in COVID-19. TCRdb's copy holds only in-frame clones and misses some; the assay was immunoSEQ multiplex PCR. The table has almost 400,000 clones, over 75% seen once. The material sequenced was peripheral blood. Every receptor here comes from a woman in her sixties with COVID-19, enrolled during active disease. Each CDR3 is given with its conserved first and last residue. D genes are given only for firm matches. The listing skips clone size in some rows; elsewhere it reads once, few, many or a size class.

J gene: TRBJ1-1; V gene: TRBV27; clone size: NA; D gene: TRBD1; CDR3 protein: CASSPRTGILNTEAFF; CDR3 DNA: TGTGCCAGCAGTCCCCGGACAGGGATTCTGAACACTGAAGCTTTCTTT
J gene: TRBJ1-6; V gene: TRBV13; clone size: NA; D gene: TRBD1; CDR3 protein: CASNTESGQGESPLHF; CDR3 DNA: TGTGCCAGCAACACCGAGTCGGGGCAGGGGGAATCACCCCTCCACTTT
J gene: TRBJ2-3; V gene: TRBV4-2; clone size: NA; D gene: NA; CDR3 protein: CASSQDTAGRDTQYF; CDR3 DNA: TGTGCCAGCAGCCAAGATACGGCGGGACGGGATACGCAGTATTTT
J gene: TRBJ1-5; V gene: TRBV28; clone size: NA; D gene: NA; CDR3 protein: CASSLFPGGSQPQHF; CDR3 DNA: TGTGCCAGCAGTTTATTCCCGGGAGGATCCCAGCCCCAGCATTTT
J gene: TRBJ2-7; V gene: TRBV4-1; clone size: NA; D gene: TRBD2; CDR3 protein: CASSQSGLASEEQYF; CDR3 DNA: TGCGCCAGCAGCCAGTCCGGACTAGCGTCTGAAGAGCAGTACTTC
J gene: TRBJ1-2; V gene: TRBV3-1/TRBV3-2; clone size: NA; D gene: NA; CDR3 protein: CASSQEFPAGDGYTF; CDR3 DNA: TGTGCCAGCAGCCAAGAATTCCCCGCGGGGGATGGCTACACCTTC
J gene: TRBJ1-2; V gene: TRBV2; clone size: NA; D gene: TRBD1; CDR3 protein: CASSEIRGRGYGYTF; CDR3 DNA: TGTGCCAGCAGTGAAATAAGGGGGCGAGGGTATGGCTACACCTTC
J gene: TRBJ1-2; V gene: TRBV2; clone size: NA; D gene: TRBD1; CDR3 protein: CASIRDRILFTYGYTF; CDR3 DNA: TGTGCCAGCATCCGGGACAGAATCCTTTTTACCTATGGCTACACCTTC
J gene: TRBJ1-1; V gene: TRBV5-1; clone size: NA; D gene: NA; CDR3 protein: CASSPQAIRNTEAFF; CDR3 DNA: TGCGCCAGCAGCCCTCAGGCGATTCGGAACACTGAAGCTTTCTTT
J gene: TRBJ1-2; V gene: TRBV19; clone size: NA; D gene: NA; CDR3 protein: CASSIQEGRYGYTF; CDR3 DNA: TGTGCCAGTAGTATCCAGGAAGGGAGGTATGGCTACACCTTC
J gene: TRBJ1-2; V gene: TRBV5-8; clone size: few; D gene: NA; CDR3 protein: CASDPGEGEGGYTF; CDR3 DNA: TGTGCCAGCGATCCCGGCGAAGGGGAAGGCGGCTACACCTTC
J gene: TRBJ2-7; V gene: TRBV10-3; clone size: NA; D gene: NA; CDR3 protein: CAISASVSYEQYF; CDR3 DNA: TGTGCCATCAGTGCTAGCGTATCCTACGAGCAGTACTTC
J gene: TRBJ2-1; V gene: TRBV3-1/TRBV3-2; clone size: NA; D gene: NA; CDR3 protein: CASSRTDSYNEQFF; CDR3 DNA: TGTGCCAGCAGCCGGACAGACTCCTACAATGAGCAGTTCTTC
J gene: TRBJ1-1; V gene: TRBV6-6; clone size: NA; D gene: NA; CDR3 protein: CASTKDTATEAFF; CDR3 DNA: TGTGCCAGCACCAAAGACACCGCCACTGAAGCTTTCTTT
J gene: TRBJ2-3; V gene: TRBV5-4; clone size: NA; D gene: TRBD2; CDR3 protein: CASSLGGGARADTQYF; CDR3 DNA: TGTGCCAGCAGCCTGGGCGGGGGGGCCCGTGCAGATACGCAGTATTTT
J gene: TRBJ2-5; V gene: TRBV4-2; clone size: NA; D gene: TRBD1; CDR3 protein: CASHKTGTGDETQYF; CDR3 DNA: TGTGCCAGCCATAAAACCGGGACAGGGGATGAGACCCAGTACTTC
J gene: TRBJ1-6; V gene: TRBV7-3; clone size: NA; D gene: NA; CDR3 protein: CASSHDSSYNSPLHF; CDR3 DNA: TGTGCCAGCAGCCACGACAGCTCCTATAATTCACCCCTCCACTTT
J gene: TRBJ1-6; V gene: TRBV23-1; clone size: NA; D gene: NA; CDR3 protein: CASCGPWENSPLHF; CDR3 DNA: TGCGCCAGCTGCGGGCCCTGGGAGAATTCACCCCTCCACTTT
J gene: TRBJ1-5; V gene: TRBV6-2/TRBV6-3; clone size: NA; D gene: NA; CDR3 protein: CASSYSSGVRNQPQHF; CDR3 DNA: TGTGCCAGCAGTTATTCTTCAGGGGTTCGCAATCAGCCCCAGCATTTT
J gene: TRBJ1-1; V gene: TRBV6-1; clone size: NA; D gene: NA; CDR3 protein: CASSESWGGATFEAFF; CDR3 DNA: TGTGCCAGCAGTGAATCTTGGGGGGGGGCCACCTTTGAAGCTTTCTTT
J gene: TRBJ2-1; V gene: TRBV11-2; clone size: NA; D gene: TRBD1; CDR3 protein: CASSLATGGLSEQFF; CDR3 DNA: TGTGCCAGCAGCTTAGCCACAGGGGGTCTTAGTGAGCAGTTCTTC
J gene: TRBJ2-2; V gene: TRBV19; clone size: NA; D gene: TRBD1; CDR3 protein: CASHTGTGGSGELFF; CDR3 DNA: TGTGCCAGTCACACCGGGACAGGGGGCTCCGGGGAGCTGTTTTTT
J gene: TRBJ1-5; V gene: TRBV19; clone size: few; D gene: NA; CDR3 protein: CASSRFREQPQHF; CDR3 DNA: TGTGCCAGTAGTAGGTTCAGGGAACAGCCCCAGCATTTT
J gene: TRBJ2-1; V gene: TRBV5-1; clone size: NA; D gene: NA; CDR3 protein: CASSLVQGLTYNEQFF; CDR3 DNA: TGCGCCAGCAGCTTGGTTCAGGGGCTAACCTACAATGAGCAGTTCTTC
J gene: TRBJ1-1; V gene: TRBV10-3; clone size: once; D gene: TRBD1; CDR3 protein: CAISGPPGQGGFSLTNTEAFF; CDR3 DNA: TGTGCCATCAGTGGCCCACCGGGACAGGGGGGCTTTAGCCTAACTAACACTGAAGCTTTCTTT
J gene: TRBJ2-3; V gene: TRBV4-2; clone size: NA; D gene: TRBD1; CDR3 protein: CASSQAWGGQGTDTQYF; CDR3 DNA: TGTGCCAGCAGCCAAGCATGGGGGGGACAGGGAACAGATACGCAGTATTTT
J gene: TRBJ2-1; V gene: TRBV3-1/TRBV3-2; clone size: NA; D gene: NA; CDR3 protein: CASSQYPGPGARSNEQFF; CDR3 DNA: TGTGCCAGCAGCCAATACCCCGGCCCGGGAGCCCGGAGCAATGAGCAGTTCTTC
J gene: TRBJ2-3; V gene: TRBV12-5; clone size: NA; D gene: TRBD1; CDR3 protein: CASGLGQGFADF; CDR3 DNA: TGTGCTAGTGGTCTGGGACAGGGTTTCGCGGATTTT
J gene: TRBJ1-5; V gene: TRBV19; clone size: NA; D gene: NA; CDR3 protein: CASSIVAGQQPQHF; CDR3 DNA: TGTGCCAGTAGTATCGTTGCAGGGCAACAGCCCCAGCATTTT
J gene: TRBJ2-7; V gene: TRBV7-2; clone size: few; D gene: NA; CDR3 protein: CASSLGRGMLEQYF; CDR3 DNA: TGTGCCAGCAGCTTAGGCAGGGGAATGCTCGAGCAGTACTTC
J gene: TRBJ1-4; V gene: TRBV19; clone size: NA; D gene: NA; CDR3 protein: CASSFRVAANEKLFF; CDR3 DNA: TGTGCCAGTAGTTTCAGGGTTGCAGCTAATGAAAAACTGTTTTTT
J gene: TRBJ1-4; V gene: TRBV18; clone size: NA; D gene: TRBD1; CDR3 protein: CASSLGTGNEKLFF; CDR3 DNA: TGTGCCAGCTCACTCGGGACAGGGAATGAAAAACTGTTTTTT
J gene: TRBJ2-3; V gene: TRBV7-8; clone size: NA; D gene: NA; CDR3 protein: CASSFGGDTQYF; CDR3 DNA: TGTGCCAGCAGCTTCGGGGGAGATACGCAGTATTTT
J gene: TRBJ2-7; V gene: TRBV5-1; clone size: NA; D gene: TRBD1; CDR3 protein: CASSQRDSHEQYF; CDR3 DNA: TGCGCCAGCAGCCAACGGGACAGCCACGAGCAGTACTTC
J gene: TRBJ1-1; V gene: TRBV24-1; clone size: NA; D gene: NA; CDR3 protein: CATSASRNTEAFF; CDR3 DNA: TGTGCCACCAGTGCAAGCCGGAACACTGAAGCTTTCTTT